These 5 T cell receptor beta chains were sequenced from one sample in a study of OX40 agonist ivuxolimab in advanced cancers. Assay: immunoSEQ multiplex PCR; the TCRdb copy retains only in-frame clones and omits some. The data contain about 83,000 clones, roughly nine tenths of them singletons. The sample in question was CD4+ or CD8+ T cells sorted from blood, obtained in a trial of the OX40 agonist ivuxolimab. All receptors come from an adult with an advanced solid tumor such as melanoma, head and neck, liver or kidney cancer.

This chain uses TRBV7-3 with TRBJ2-2, with a possible D match to TRBD1 (6 bases). Germline-derived CDR1 and CDR2 are SGHTA and FQGTGA. Trimming shortened V by 7 bases and J by 6 bases, and 9 bases separated the two germline ends. The CDR3 spans 12 residues. The DNA of the CDR3 is TGTGCCAGCAAGGGGGTGGCCGGGGAGCTGTTTTTT. Its translation: CASKGVAGELFF.

The CDR3: CASSLAGFNEQFF. As DNA, the CDR3 is TGTGCCAGCAGCTTGGCAGGTTTCAATGAGCAGTTCTTC. The chain uses TRBV7-8 and TRBJ2-1; D not resolved. Looked up from germline, CDR1 is SGHVS and CDR2 is FQNEAQ. The CDR3 spans 13 residues. Trimming took 3 bases from V and 6 from J, leaving 9 bases between them. The whole variable domain, filled in from reference TRBV7-8 and TRBJ2-1, reads GAGVSQSPRYKVAKRGQDVALRCDPISGHVSLFWYQQALGQGPEFLTYFQNEAQLDKSGLPSDRFFAERPEGSVSTLKIQRTQQEDSAVYLCASSLAGFNEQFFGPGTRLTVL.

Remarks on this clone: At the DNA level, this CDR3 is encoded by other sequences in the same sample as well. The chain is built from TRBV6-5 and TRBJ1-3; D gene ambiguous. The germline V gene encodes CDR1 MNHEY and CDR2 SVGAGI. The CDR3 sequence is 12 residues long. V lost 6 bases, J lost 3 bases, and 6 bases lay in between. The CDR3: CASSSGGNTIYF. The CDR3 bases are TGTGCCAGCAGCTCCGGTGGAAACACCATATATTTT.

The chain recombines TRBV7-9 with TRBJ2-3; no clear D gene. This CDR3 region has 13 residues. CDR1 is SEHNR, CDR2 FQNEAQ, per germline (reference sequence). With 5 bases removed from V and 6 bases from J, the gap between germline ends came to 12 bases. CDR3 amino acids: CASSPSLADTQYF. DNA for the CDR3: TGTGCCAGCAGCCCGTCCTTGGCGGATACGCAGTATTTT.

In its sample, this clone was seen once. The chain is built from TRBV6-5 and TRBJ1-2; 7 bases agree with TRBD1. The CDR3 consists of 13 residues. Germline lookup yields CDR1 MNHEY and CDR2 SVGAGI. V was pared by 2 bases and J by 6 bases, with 3 bases of the junction left unmatched. The CDR3 here is CASSYDRVHGYTF. The CDR3 DNA reads as TGTGCCAGCAGTTACGACAGGGTGCATGGCTACACCTTC.